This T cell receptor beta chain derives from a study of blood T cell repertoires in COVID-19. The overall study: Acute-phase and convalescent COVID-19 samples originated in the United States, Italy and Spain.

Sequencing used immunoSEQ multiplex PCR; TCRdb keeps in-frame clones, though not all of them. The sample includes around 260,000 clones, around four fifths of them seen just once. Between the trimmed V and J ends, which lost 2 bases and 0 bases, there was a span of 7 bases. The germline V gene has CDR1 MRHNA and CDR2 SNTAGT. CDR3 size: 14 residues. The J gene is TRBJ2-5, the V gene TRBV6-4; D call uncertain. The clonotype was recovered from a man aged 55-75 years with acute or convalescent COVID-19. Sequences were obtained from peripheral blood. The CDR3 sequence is CASSDSQYQETQYF. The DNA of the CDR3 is TGTGCCAGCAGTGACAGTCAGTACCAAGAGACCCAGTACTTC.